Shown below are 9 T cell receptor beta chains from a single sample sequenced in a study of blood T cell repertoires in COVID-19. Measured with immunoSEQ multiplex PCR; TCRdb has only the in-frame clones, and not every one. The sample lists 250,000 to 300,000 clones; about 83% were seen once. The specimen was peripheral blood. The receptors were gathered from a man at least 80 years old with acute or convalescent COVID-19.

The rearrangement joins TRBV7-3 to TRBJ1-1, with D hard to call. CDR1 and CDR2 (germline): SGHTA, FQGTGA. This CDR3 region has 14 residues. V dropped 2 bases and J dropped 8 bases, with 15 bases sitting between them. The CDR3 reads CASSLGPTLTEAFF. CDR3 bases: TGTGCCAGCAGCTTAGGGCCCACACTGACGGAAGCTTTCTTT.

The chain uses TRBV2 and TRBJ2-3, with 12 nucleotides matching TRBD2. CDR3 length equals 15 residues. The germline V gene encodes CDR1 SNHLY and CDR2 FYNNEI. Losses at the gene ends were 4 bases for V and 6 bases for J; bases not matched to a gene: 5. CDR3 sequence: CASSATSGSSDTQYF. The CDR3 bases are TGTGCCAGCAGTGCGACTAGCGGGAGTTCTGATACGCAGTATTTT.

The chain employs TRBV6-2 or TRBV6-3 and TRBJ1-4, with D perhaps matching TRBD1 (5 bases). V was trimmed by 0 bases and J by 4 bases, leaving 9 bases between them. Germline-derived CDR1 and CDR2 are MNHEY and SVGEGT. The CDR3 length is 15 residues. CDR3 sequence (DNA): TGTGCCAGCAGTTACTCGCGACAGTATAATGAAAAACTGTTTTTT. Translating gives CASSYSRQYNEKLFF.

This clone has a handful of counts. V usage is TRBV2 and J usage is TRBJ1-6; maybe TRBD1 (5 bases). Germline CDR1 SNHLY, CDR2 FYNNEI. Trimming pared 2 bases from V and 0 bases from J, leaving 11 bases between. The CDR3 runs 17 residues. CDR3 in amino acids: CASSEQGWSSYNSPLHF. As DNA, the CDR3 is TGTGCCAGCAGTGAACAGGGATGGAGCTCCTATAATTCACCCCTCCACTTT.

CDR3 protein: CASSGQGRTEAFF. The CDR3 DNA reads TGCGCCAGCAGTGGACAGGGTCGTACTGAAGCTTTCTTT. V is TRBV10-2 and J is TRBJ1-1, with 7 bases aligning to TRBD1. The germline V gene encodes CDR1 WSHSY and CDR2 SAAADI. Trimming removed 4 bases from V and 5 bases from J; junction bases left unmatched: 4. This CDR3 is 13 amino acids long.

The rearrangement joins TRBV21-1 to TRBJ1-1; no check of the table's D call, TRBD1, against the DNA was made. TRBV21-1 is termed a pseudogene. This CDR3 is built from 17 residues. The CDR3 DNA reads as TGTGCCAGCATCACAGGAGAGGACATAGGACAGAACACTGAAGCTTTCTTT. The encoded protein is CASITGEDIGQNTEAFF.

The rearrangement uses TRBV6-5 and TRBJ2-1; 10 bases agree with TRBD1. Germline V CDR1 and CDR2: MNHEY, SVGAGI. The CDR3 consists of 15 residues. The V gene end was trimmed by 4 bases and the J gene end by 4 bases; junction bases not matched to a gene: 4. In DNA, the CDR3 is TGTGCCAGCAGTTTCCGGGACAGGGGATACAATGAGCAGTTCTTC. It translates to CASSFRDRGYNEQFF.

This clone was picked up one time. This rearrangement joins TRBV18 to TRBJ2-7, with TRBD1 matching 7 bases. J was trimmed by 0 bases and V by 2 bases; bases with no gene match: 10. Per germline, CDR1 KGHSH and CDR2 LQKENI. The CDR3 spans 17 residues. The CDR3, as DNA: TGTGCCAGCTCACCAACCGAACAGGGGCGAATCTCCTACGAGCAGTACTTC. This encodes CASSPTEQGRISYEQYF.

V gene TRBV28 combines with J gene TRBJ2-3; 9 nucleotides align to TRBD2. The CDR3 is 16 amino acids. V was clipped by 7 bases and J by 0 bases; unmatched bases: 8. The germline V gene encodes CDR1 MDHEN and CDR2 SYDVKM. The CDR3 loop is CASKFRGGVSTDTQYF. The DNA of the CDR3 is TGTGCCAGCAAATTTCGCGGGGGGGTTAGCACAGATACGCAGTATTTT.